These T cell receptor beta chains were read from a single sample in a study of identical twins. A single record per CDR3 protein comes from TCRdb applying MiXCR to the 5' RACE reads. The sample has a few hundred thousand distinct CDR3 sequences; roughly an eighth are singletons. In addition, the sample was reused for a study of yellow fever vaccine responses in identical twins.

Material for sequencing was CD4+ T cells sorted from blood. These TCRs come from a woman between 18 and 30 years old in good health. CDR3s include the opening cysteine and the closing phenylalanine or tryptophan. Fields, in order: D gene, clone size, J gene, CDR3 length, V gene, CDR3 protein, CDR3 DNA. A D gene is named only where the DNA matches it firmly. Size is stated for part of the rows, as once, few or many counts, or as a class when the clone is expanded.

>TRBD1|few|TRBJ2-2|15|TRBV11-1
CASGFDRAHTGELFF
TGTGCCAGCGGATTCGACAGGGCGCACACCGGGGAGCTGTTTTTT
>.|.|TRBJ1-5|17|TRBV20-1
CSARDYRERYSNQPQHF
TGCAGTGCTAGAGATTATCGAGAACGCTATAGCAATCAGCCCCAGCATTTT
>.|many|TRBJ1-4|14|TRBV12-3/TRBV12-4
CASSLTPIRGGLFF
TGTGCCAGCAGTTTGACGCCTATTAGGGGGGGACTGTTTTTT
>TRBD1|.|TRBJ1-5|14|TRBV2
CASRPGQGDQPQHF
TGTGCCAGCAGACCGGGACAGGGAGATCAGCCCCAGCATTTT
>TRBD1|few|TRBJ1-4|16|TRBV6-5
CASSYRGGQGSEKLFF
TGTGCCAGCAGTTACAGGGGAGGACAGGGGAGTGAAAAACTGTTTTTT
>TRBD2|few|TRBJ2-1|15|TRBV27
CASSFLGGGYNEQFF
TGTGCCAGCAGTTTTCTGGGGGGGGGATACAATGAGCAGTTCTTC
>.|.|TRBJ2-2|16|TRBV28
CASRLSGRTDTGELFF
TGTGCCAGCAGATTGAGTGGCAGAACCGACACCGGGGAGCTGTTTTTT
>.|few|TRBJ2-3|13|TRBV12-3/TRBV12-4
CASRGDGEDTQYF
TGTGCCAGCAGGGGGGACGGGGAGGATACGCAGTATTTT
>.|once|TRBJ2-7|13|TRBV20-1
CSARGHGPYEQYF
TGCAGTGCGCGGGGCCATGGGCCGTACGAGCAGTACTTC
>TRBD2|.|TRBJ2-1|16|TRBV6-2/TRBV6-3
CASSTPLAGAYNEQFF
TGTGCCAGCAGTACCCCCCTAGCGGGTGCATACAATGAGCAGTTCTTC
>.|few|TRBJ2-3|14|TRBV7-2
CATYRAKLTDTQYF
TGTGCCACCTACAGGGCAAAACTCACAGATACGCAGTATTTT
>.|.|TRBJ2-7|13|TRBV25-1
CASTPTPPYEQYF
TGTGCCAGCACTCCCACCCCCCCCTACGAGCAGTACTTC
>.|many|TRBJ2-2|14|TRBV3-1
CASSPLAVSGELFF
TGTGCCAGCAGCCCATTAGCAGTGAGCGGGGAGCTGTTTTTT
>TRBD2|many|TRBJ2-3|16|TRBV10-3
CAISEGLAGVTDTQYF
TGTGCCATCAGTGAAGGCCTAGCGGGAGTCACAGATACGCAGTATTTT
>TRBD2|few|TRBJ2-3|16|TRBV5-1
CASSPLAGTITDTQYF
TGCGCCAGCAGCCCCTTAGCGGGAACTATCACAGATACGCAGTATTTT
>TRBD1|.|TRBJ2-4|14|TRBV19
CASSMGQGVNIQYF
TGTGCCAGTAGTATGGGACAGGGCGTAAACATTCAGTACTTC
>.|few|TRBJ2-2|13|TRBV20-1
CSARDPVPGELFF
TGCAGTGCTAGAGACCCCGTCCCCGGGGAGCTGTTTTTT
>.|.|TRBJ1-2|12|TRBV19
CASRDGTRGYTF
TGTGCCAGTAGAGACGGAACCCGGGGCTACACCTTC
>TRBD1|many|TRBJ1-1|16|TRBV11-2
CASSLGPTGPNTEAFF
TGTGCCAGCAGCTTAGGTCCGACAGGGCCCAACACTGAAGCTTTCTTT
>.|many|TRBJ1-1|15|TRBV12-3/TRBV12-4
CASRPPAKGNTEAFF
TGTGCCAGCAGGCCTCCTGCCAAAGGAAACACTGAAGCTTTCTTT
>.|many|TRBJ1-5|13|TRBV14
CASSQDGYQPQHF
TGTGCCAGCAGCCAAGACGGGTATCAGCCCCAGCATTTT
>TRBD1|few|TRBJ2-4|19|TRBV28
CASSLYRRGYSGAKNIQYF
TGTGCCAGCAGTTTATACCGCAGGGGGTATTCGGGGGCCAAAAACATTCAGTACTTC
>.|few|TRBJ2-3|15|TRBV20-1
CSAKGARAATDTQYF
TGCAGTGCTAAGGGAGCCAGGGCCGCCACAGATACGCAGTATTTT
>.|many|TRBJ2-2|17|TRBV4-2
CASSQDPASSNTGELFF
TGTGCCAGCAGCCAAGACCCTGCTAGCTCGAACACCGGGGAGCTGTTTTTT
>TRBD1|few|TRBJ2-2|15|TRBV5-1
CASERQGTNTGELFF
TGCGCCAGCGAAAGACAGGGGACCAACACCGGGGAGCTGTTTTTT
>.|.|TRBJ2-2|14|TRBV6-2/TRBV6-3
CASSYYGLDGELFF
TGTGCCAGCAGTTATTATGGACTGGACGGGGAGCTGTTTTTT
>TRBD2|few|TRBJ2-3|15|TRBV5-1
CASSFTGGNTDTQYF
TGCGCCAGCAGCTTCACCGGGGGGAACACAGATACGCAGTATTTT
>.|.|TRBJ2-7|15|TRBV19
CASSSGSRTRLEQYF
TGTGCCAGTAGTTCAGGGAGCAGGACACGCCTCGAGCAGTACTTC
>.|few|TRBJ2-3|13|TRBV7-3
CASSLKAQGAQYF
TGTGCCAGCAGCTTAAAAGCCCAGGGAGCGCAGTATTTT
>.|.|TRBJ2-3|9|TRBV20-1
CSATAAQYF
TGCAGTGCTACGGCCGCGCAGTATTTT
>TRBD1|few|TRBJ2-2|15|TRBV6-1
CARSPGQVNTGELFF
TGTGCCCGTTCACCGGGACAGGTGAACACCGGGGAGCTGTTTTTT
>.|few|TRBJ1-1|12|TRBV30
CAWSTGRTEAFF
TGTGCCTGGTCTACTGGCCGGACTGAAGCTTTCTTT
>.|few|TRBJ2-3|13|TRBV21-1
CAGRPAHTDTQYF
TGTGCCGGCAGACCCGCGCACACAGATACGCAGTATTTT
>TRBD1|many|TRBJ2-5|13|TRBV10-1
CASSPGGEETQYF
TGCGCCAGCAGTCCAGGGGGCGAAGAGACCCAGTACTTC
>TRBD2|.|TRBJ2-3|13|TRBV6-1
CARAGGGTDTQYF
TGTGCCAGGGCGGGAGGAGGCACAGATACGCAGTATTTT
>.|.|TRBJ1-2|14|TRBV6-5
CASSYEGRDTGYTF
TGTGCCAGCAGTTACGAGGGCAGGGACACTGGCTACACCTTC
>.|.|TRBJ2-5|14|TRBV12-3/TRBV12-4
CASSPTGVGETQYF
TGTGCCAGCAGTCCCACTGGCGTTGGGGAGACCCAGTACTTC
>.|few|TRBJ1-2|10|TRBV6-5
CATHQDGYTF
TGTGCCACTCACCAGGATGGCTACACCTTC
>.|.|TRBJ1-5|13|TRBV27
CASSYSHNQPQHF
TGTGCCAGCAGTTACAGCCACAATCAGCCCCAGCATTTT
>TRBD2|.|TRBJ2-3|16|TRBV4-2
CASSPETSGGTDTQYF
TGTGCCAGCAGCCCAGAGACTAGCGGGGGCACAGATACGCAGTATTTT
>.|few|TRBJ2-5|14|TRBV20-1
CSASPHSGEETQYF
TGCAGTGCTAGCCCCCACTCCGGAGAAGAGACCCAGTACTTC
>TRBD1|few|TRBJ2-7|14|TRBV10-3
CAISEGGQAIRQEF
TGTGCCATCAGTGAGGGTGGACAGGCTATCCGCCAAGAATTC